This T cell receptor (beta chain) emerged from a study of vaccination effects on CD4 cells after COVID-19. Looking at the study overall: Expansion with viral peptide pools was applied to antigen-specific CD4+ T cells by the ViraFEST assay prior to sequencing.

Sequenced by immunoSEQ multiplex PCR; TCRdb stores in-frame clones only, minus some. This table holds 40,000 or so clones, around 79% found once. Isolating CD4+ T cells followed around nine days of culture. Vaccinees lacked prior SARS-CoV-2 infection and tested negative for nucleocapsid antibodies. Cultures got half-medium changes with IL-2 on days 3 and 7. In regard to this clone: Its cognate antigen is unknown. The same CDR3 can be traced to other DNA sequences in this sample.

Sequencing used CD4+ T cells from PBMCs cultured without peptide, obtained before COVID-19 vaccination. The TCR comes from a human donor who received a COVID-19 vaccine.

CDR3 residues: CAWSVGGEQFF. CDR3 nucleotide sequence: TGTGCCTGGAGTGTTGGGGGTGAGCAGTTCTTC. The rearrangement joins TRBV30 to TRBJ2-1; the D call may be TRBD1 or TRBD2 (5 bases each). V was clipped by 0 bases and J by 9 bases, with 6 bases between them. Germline CDR1 and CDR2: GTSNPN and SVGIG (reference sequence). CDR3 length: 11 amino acids.